This T cell receptor (beta chain) originates from a study of beta chain features in type 1 diabetes. About this clone itself: What it binds is not known.

Broader study findings: VDJ junctions from patients with type 1 diabetes contained fewer insertions and more deletions.

Every isolated RNA sample was fully reverse transcribed, so sequencing captured expressed TCRB transcripts. The read count averaged roughly 3.5 million across naive, central memory and regulatory T cell samples. The protocol was immunoSEQ multiplex PCR, while the TCRdb copy is restricted to in-frame clones and leaves out a portion. This sample has hundreds of thousands of clones, with roughly 15% found just once. The CDR3 length is 19 residues. The junction had 20 bases not matched to a gene; V was cut back by 4 bases and J by 5 bases. The germline V gene has CDR1 SGHRS and CDR2 YFSETQ. This chain uses TRBV5-1 with TRBJ2-1; TRBD1 matches at 8 bases. The sequenced sample was naive CD4+ T cells from blood. The clonotype originates from a woman aged 18-35 years in good health. CDR3 loop: CASSRGLGRTGRLDNEQFF. CDR3 in DNA: TGCGCCAGCAGCCGAGGCTTAGGTAGGACAGGGAGGTTGGACAATGAGCAGTTCTTC.